One and the same sample provided the 23 T cell receptor beta chains below, sequenced in a study of T-cell reconstitution after alpha-beta-depleted transplantation in children. The authors prepared the TCRbeta library with unique molecular identifiers. TCRdb re-derived calls from the PCR reads in MiXCR, one entry per CDR3 protein. Altogether about 260,000 distinct CDR3 sequences are present, 8.2% being singletons, with the ten largest covering 5% to 8%. Sequenced here: PBMCs, mostly from graft donor cells, sampled 180 days after TCRalphabeta/CD19-depleted stem cell transplant. These receptors came from a male patient between 10 and 17 years old who had a stem cell transplant for acute lymphoblastic leukemia, so the T cells may come from the graft donor.

Comment on this clonotype: A much larger clonotype is one base distant, so this may be a read error. This chain joins TRBV29-1 and TRBJ1-2; no clear D. The length of the CDR3 is 12 residues. Trimming cost V 4 bases and J 6 bases, with 12 bases left between them. Germline loops: CDR1 SQVTM, CDR2 ANQGSEA. The CDR3 loop is CSVVPAGNGYTF. DNA of the CDR3: TGCAGCGTTGTCCCCGCAGGCAATGGCTACACCTTC.

At least ten counts were recorded for this clonotype. In DNA, the CDR3 is TGCAGTGCTAAAAGGGTAGCGGGATGGGAGACCCAGTACTTC. It encodes CSAKRVAGWETQYF. The V and J genes are TRBV20-1 and TRBJ2-5, with 8 bases matching TRBD2. This CDR3 contains 14 residues. Germline CDR1 reads DFQATT; CDR2 reads SNEGSKA (reference sequence). Losses at the gene ends were 4 bases for V and 5 bases for J; bases not matched to a gene: 9.

This clonotype has ten or more counts. The chain joins TRBV20-1 to TRBJ2-3; TRBD2 agrees at 10 bases. CDR3 size: 15 residues. Germline lookup yields CDR1 DFQATT and CDR2 SNEGSKA (reference sequence). The J segment lost 3 bases and the V segment lost 6 bases, leaving 9 bases of the junction unmatched. The CDR3 coding sequence is TGCAGTGCCCTTCCCACTAGCGGGAAAACAGATACGCAGTATTTT. It translates to CSALPTSGKTDTQYF.

This clonotype has ten or more counts. The V call is TRBV6-5, the J call TRBJ2-2; D uncertain. Between the trimmed V and J ends, which lost 0 bases and 4 bases, there was a span of 6 bases. CDR1 and CDR2 from the germline V gene are MNHEY and SVGAGI. This CDR3 contains 14 residues. CDR3 loop: CASSYSGGTGELFF. In DNA, the CDR3 is TGTGCCAGCAGTTACTCCGGTGGCACCGGGGAGCTGTTTTTT.

In its sample, this clonotype was seen many times. The chain couples TRBV20-1 to TRBJ2-3, with 8 bases that match TRBD2. The CDR3 has 13 amino acids. Trimming at V came to 3 bases and at J to 4 bases, leaving 3 bases not matched to a gene. Looked up from germline, CDR1 is DFQATT and CDR2 is SNEGSKA (reference sequence). This chain's CDR3 is CSASGRAPDTQYF. The CDR3 DNA is TGCAGTGCTAGCGGGAGGGCCCCAGATACGCAGTATTTT.

This clonotype was seen many times. The rearrangement uses TRBV7-6 and TRBJ1-1; D might be TRBD1 (6 bases). V was clipped by 6 bases and J by 4 bases, with 15 bases between them. The CDR3 extends over 14 amino acids. The germline gives CDR1 SGHVS, CDR2 FNYEAQ. The CDR3 DNA sequence: TGTGCCAGCAGTTCAGGGGCCTCGTCCACTGAAGCTTTCTTT. It translates to CASSSGASSTEAFF.

In this sample, this clonotype turned up many times. The chain combines TRBV6-2 or TRBV6-3 with TRBJ2-3, with 9 nucleotides matching TRBD2. CDR3 length equals 16 residues. The V and J ends lost 6 bases and 3 bases, in that order; junction bases with no gene match: 10. Germline-derived CDR1 and CDR2 are MNHEY and SVGEGT. In DNA, the CDR3 is TGTGCCAGCAGACCTCAGCGGGGGGCCGGTACAGATACGCAGTATTTT. Protein: CASRPQRGAGTDTQYF.

Ten or more counts support this clonotype. The rearrangement uses TRBV21-1 and TRBJ2-7; the table's D call, TRBD1, has no DNA check behind it. TRBV21-1 has pseudogene status. The CDR3 spans 16 residues. The CDR3 DNA is TGTGCCAGCACCAGGTCGGGCCAGGGGACCTTCTACGAGCAGTACTTC. It yields the protein CASTRSGQGTFYEQYF.

This clonotype was counted ten times or more. The V call is TRBV5-5, the J call TRBJ2-1; D possibly corresponds to TRBD2 (5 bases). This CDR3 has 16 residues. Germline V lookup: CDR1 SGHKS, CDR2 YYEKEE (reference sequence). Trimming removed 4 bases from V and 0 bases from J, with 14 bases in between. CDR3 residues: CASSRVSASSYNEQFF. The CDR3 DNA is TGTGCCAGCAGCCGTGTTAGCGCCAGCTCCTACAATGAGCAGTTCTTC.

This clonotype was observed many times. The rearrangement links TRBV27 to TRBJ1-6; D gene uncertain. Between the trimmed V and J ends, which lost 2 bases and 3 bases, there was a span of 5 bases. Germline loops: CDR1 MNHEY, CDR2 SMNVEV (reference sequence). The CDR3 length is 14 residues. In nucleotides, the CDR3 is TGTGCCAGCAGTTTAAACAGCTATAATTCACCCCTCCACTTT. Encoded protein: CASSLNSYNSPLHF.

This clonotype was observed many times. This chain joins TRBV29-1 and TRBJ2-7; D uncertain. The V gene's germline CDR1 is SQVTM and CDR2 ANQGSEA. The CDR3 is made up of 12 amino acids. V lost 7 bases, J lost 5 bases, and 15 bases lay in between. As DNA, the CDR3 is TGCAGCGCCAAAGAAGGTCCCCACGAGCAGTACTTC. Translated, it gives CSAKEGPHEQYF.

This clonotype came up many times. The rearrangement uses TRBV7-9 and TRBJ1-5; D is unclear. V lost 3 bases, J lost 1 base, and 7 bases lay in between. Germline-derived CDR1 and CDR2 are SEHNR and FQNEAQ (reference sequence). CDR3 size: 14 residues. CDR3 nucleotides: TGTGCCAGCAGCTTCGACGGCAGCAATCAGCCCCAGCATTTT. Translated: CASSFDGSNQPQHF.

This clonotype was seen at least ten times. This rearrangement joins TRBV28 to TRBJ1-5; D may be TRBD1 (5 bases). Trimming removed 5 bases from V and 1 base from J, with 15 bases in between. The V gene's germline CDR1 is MDHEN and CDR2 SYDVKM. The CDR3 covers 16 residues. CDR3 nucleotide sequence: TGTGCCAGCAGTCCTCGGACGGGGGGAAGCAATCAGCCCCAGCATTTT. Translation gives CASSPRTGGSNQPQHF.

This clonotype was recorded many times. V usage is TRBV10-3 and J usage is TRBJ2-5, with D possibly matching TRBD1 (5 bases). Deletions cut 3 bases from V and 0 bases from J, with 23 bases between. Per the germline V gene, CDR1 is ENHRY and CDR2 is SYGVKD. The CDR3 contains 19 residues. This CDR3 reads CAISDSEPTVFGYQETQYF. In DNA form, the CDR3 reads TGTGCCATCAGTGACTCCGAGCCGACAGTCTTTGGATACCAAGAGACCCAGTACTTC.

This clonotype was recorded many times. V and J are TRBV20-1 and TRBJ2-1; 11 positions match TRBD1. Germline V gives CDR1 DFQATT, CDR2 SNEGSKA (reference sequence). The trim removed 3 bases at V and 12 bases at J, leaving 13 bases unmatched. The CDR3 contains 15 residues. In DNA form, the CDR3 reads TGCAGTGCTAGGAAACCGGGACAGGGGGTCCTAGTGCAGTTCTTC. Amino acids: CSARKPGQGVLVQFF.

This clonotype was seen ten or more times. The chain couples TRBV7-2 to TRBJ2-1, with D possibly TRBD2 on 6 matching bases. The CDR3 sequence is 14 residues long. V was cut by 1 base and J by 4 bases, with 8 bases left in between. Per the germline V gene, CDR1 is SGHTA and CDR2 is FQGNSA. The CDR3 bases are TGTGCCAGCAGCTTAGGGAGGGGTTACAATGAGCAGTTCTTC. This translates into CASSLGRGYNEQFF.

This clonotype was seen a handful of times. The genes are TRBV7-2 and TRBJ1-2, with D unclear. Germline V gives CDR1 SGHTA, CDR2 FQGNSA. This CDR3 has 15 residues. Trimming pared 2 bases from V and 0 bases from J, leaving 10 bases between. The DNA of the CDR3 is TGTGCCAGCAGCTTATTCGTCGCAGCTAACTATGGCTACACCTTC. Amino acid sequence: CASSLFVAANYGYTF.

This clonotype was observed at least ten times. The V call is TRBV5-5, the J call TRBJ2-3; D is uncertain. Trimming stripped 0 bases from V and 3 bases from J, with 8 bases between. CDR3 length: 14 residues. Germline CDR1 SGHKS, CDR2 YYEKEE (reference sequence). As DNA, the CDR3 is TGTGCCAGCAGCTTGGAGGGATGGACAGATACGCAGTATTTT. Protein product: CASSLEGWTDTQYF. The entire variable domain, with the rest obtained from reference TRBV5-5 and TRBJ2-3, is as follows: DAGVTQSPTHLIKTRGQQVTLRCSPISGHKSVSWYQQVLGQGPQFIFQYYEKEERGRGNFPDRFSARQFPNYSSELNVNALLLGDSALYLCASSLEGWTDTQYFGPGTRLTVL.

In its sample, this clonotype was seen many times. This chain links TRBV20-1 with TRBJ2-1; a weak D match, TRBD2 (6 bases). CDR1 and CDR2 (germline): DFQATT, SNEGSKA (reference sequence). Trimming left V 5 bases short and J 4 bases short, with 15 bases between. The CDR3 covers 14 residues. The DNA for the CDR3 is TGCAGTGCTCCTCTCGGGACTCCGTACAATGAGCAGTTCTTC. It yields the protein CSAPLGTPYNEQFF.

The V and J genes are TRBV12-3 or TRBV12-4 and TRBJ2-7, with D tentatively TRBD1 or TRBD2 (5 bases each). The ends were cut back, 8 bases at V and 2 bases at J, with 16 bases in the middle. CDR3 length: 14 residues. CDR3 protein: CASCLRGRAYEQYF. The CDR3 coding sequence is TGTGCCAGCTGTCTTCGGGGCAGAGCCTACGAGCAGTACTTC.

This clonotype was counted many times. The V gene is TRBV28, the J gene TRBJ1-2; D is unclear. From germline, CDR1 is MDHEN and CDR2 SYDVKM. With 3 bases removed from V and 4 bases from J, the gap between germline ends came to 15 bases. The CDR3 is 15 amino acids. The CDR3 DNA is TGTGCCAGCAGTTTCCCCCGTGGGATCACCTATGGCTACACCTTC. It yields the protein CASSFPRGITYGYTF.

This clonotype was seen repeatedly, ten times or more. The V call is TRBV6-5, the J call TRBJ2-5; D is possibly TRBD1 (5 bases). The CDR3 spans 14 residues. Germline loops: CDR1 MNHEY, CDR2 SVGAGI. The germline V and J ends were trimmed by 6 bases and 7 bases, with 18 bases remaining between them. The CDR3: CASSRHQGPWTQYF. DNA for the CDR3: TGTGCCAGCAGCCGACACCAGGGTCCTTGGACCCAGTACTTC.

This clonotype showed up many times. The rearrangement joins TRBV12-3 or TRBV12-4 to TRBJ2-3, with TRBD1 matching over 8 bases. The CDR3 is 18 amino acids. J gave up 3 bases and V 6 bases, and 17 bases lay outside the gene matches. DNA for the CDR3: TGTGCCAGCAGGCCAGGGCCGAAGGGACAGGTCAAGACAGATACGCAGTATTTT. Its protein product is CASRPGPKGQVKTDTQYF.